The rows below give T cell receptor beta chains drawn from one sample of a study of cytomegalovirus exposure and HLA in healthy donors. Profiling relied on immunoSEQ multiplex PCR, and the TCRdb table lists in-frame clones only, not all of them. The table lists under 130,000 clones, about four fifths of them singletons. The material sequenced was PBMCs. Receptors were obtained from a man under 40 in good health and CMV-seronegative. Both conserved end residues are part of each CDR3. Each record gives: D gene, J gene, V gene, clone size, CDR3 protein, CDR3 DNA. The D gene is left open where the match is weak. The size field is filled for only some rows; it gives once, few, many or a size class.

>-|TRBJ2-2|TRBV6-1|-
CATAPRWQNTGELFF
TGTGCCACCGCCCCACGTTGGCAGAACACCGGGGAGCTGTTTTTT
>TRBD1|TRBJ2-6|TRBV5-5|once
CASSLAGDSWDSGANVLTF
TGTGCCAGCAGCTTGGCCGGGGACAGTTGGGACTCTGGGGCCAACGTCCTGACTTTC
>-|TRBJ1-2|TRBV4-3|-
CASSQDERWQGRLNGYTF
TGCGCCAGCAGCCAAGACGAACGGTGGCAGGGAAGGCTGAATGGCTACACCTTC
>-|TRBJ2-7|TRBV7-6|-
CASSLDRSYEQYF
TGTGCCAGCAGCTTAGACAGATCTTACGAGCAGTACTTC
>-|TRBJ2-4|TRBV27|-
CASSPPPLAGNIQYF
TGTGCCAGCAGTCCACCCCCGCTAGCCGGGAACATTCAGTACTTC
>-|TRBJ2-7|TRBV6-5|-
CASSYFDSSGEQYF
TGTGCCAGCAGTTACTTCGACAGTTCAGGCGAGCAGTACTTC
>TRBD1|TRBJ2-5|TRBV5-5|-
CASSDRQGWTETQYF
TGTGCCAGCAGCGATCGACAGGGATGGACGGAGACCCAGTACTTC
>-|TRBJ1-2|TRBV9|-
CASSVDARKNYGYTF
TGTGCCAGCAGCGTAGACGCCAGGAAGAACTATGGCTACACCTTC
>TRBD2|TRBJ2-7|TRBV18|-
CASSPSSGTVSEQYF
TGTGCCAGCTCACCATCTAGCGGGACCGTTTCCGAGCAGTACTTC
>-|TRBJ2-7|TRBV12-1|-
CASSFQRERYEQYF
TGTGCCAGCAGCTTCCAGAGGGAGCGCTACGAGCAGTACTTC
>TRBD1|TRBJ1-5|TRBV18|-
CASSRDRVGQPQHF
TGTGCCAGCTCACGGGACAGGGTAGGGCAGCCCCAGCATTTT
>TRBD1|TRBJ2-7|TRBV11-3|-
CASSLRQGIPYEQYF
TGTGCCAGCAGCTTACGACAGGGCATACCCTACGAGCAGTACTTC
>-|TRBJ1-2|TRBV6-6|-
CATEGGGYGYTF
TGTGCCACCGAGGGGGGGGGCTATGGCTACACCTTC
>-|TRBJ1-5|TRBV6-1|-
CASSERDYSNQPQHF
TGTGCCAGCAGTGAACGAGACTATAGCAATCAGCCCCAGCATTTT
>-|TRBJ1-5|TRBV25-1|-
CASSGRQNSNQPQHF
TGTGCCAGCAGTGGTAGACAGAATAGCAATCAGCCCCAGCATTTT
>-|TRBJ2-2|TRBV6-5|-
CASSYLENTGELFF
TGTGCCAGCAGTTACTTAGAGAACACCGGGGAGCTGTTTTTT
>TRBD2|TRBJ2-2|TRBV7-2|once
CASSGRGTRAGELFF
TGTGCCAGCAGCGGTAGGGGGACTAGGGCCGGGGAGCTGTTTTTT
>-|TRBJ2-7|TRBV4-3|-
CASSQDRQPSYEQYF
TGCGCCAGCAGCCAAGATCGACAGCCTTCCTACGAGCAGTACTTC
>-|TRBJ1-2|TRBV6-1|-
CASTEEGAYGYTF
TGTGCCAGCACTGAAGAGGGAGCCTATGGCTACACCTTC
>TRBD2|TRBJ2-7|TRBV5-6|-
CASSLGTSADEQYF
TGTGCCAGCAGCTTGGGGACTAGCGCAGACGAGCAGTACTTC
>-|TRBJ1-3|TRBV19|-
CASNEFGGNTIYF
TGTGCCAGTAACGAATTCGGGGGAAACACCATATATTTT
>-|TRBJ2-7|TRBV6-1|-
CASSDSSEQYF
TGTGCCAGCAGTGACAGTTCCGAGCAGTACTTC
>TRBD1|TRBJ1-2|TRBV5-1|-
CASSLQGAGGYTF
TGCGCCAGCAGCCTACAGGGGGCGGGTGGCTACACCTTC